Below, 26 T cell receptor beta chains from the same sample are listed, as sequenced in a study of CD8+ T cells in alopecia areata. Following extraction, RNA underwent reverse transcription to cDNA, which served as the sequencing template. Data came from immunoSEQ multiplex PCR; TCRdb stores just in-frame clones and leaves some out. The sample consists of about 190,000 clones, around 60% of them appearing once. Treatment reported: oral pan-JAK inhibitor, 5-10 mg twice daily. The sequencing used CD4+ T cells sorted from blood, collected at week 4, from a patient treated with tofacitinib. The receptor source for this set is a human donor with alopecia areata.

The gene calls are TRBV29-1 and TRBJ2-5; 10 positions match TRBD1. This CDR3 has 15 amino acids. V was clipped by 4 bases and J by 1 base; unmatched bases: 6. Per germline, CDR1 SQVTM and CDR2 ANQGSEA. CDR3 DNA: TGCAGCGTTGTTGGGACAGGGGAAGTCCAAGAGACCCAGTACTTC. Its protein is CSVVGTGEVQETQYF. Drawing the rest from reference TRBV29-1 and TRBJ2-5, the complete variable domain is SAVISQKPSRDICQRGTSLTIQCQVDSQVTMMFWYRQQPGQSLTLIATANQGSEATYESGFVIDKFPISRPNLTFSTLTVSNMSPEDSSIYLCSVVGTGEVQETQYFGPGTRLLVL.

This clone was seen more than once but under ten times. The chain uses TRBV29-1 and TRBJ1-5; no clear D. Trimming removed 1 base at V and 6 bases at J, with 13 bases between. The V gene's germline CDR1 is SQVTM and CDR2 ANQGSEA. This CDR3 is built from 14 residues. For the CDR3, the DNA is TGCAGCGTTGAAGGGGCGACGGCTGGTCAGCCCCAGCATTTT. Translated: CSVEGATAGQPQHF.

The J gene is TRBJ1-1, the V gene TRBV7-2; the D is unclear. V shed 5 bases and J shed 4 bases, with 14 bases lying between them. Germline-derived CDR1 and CDR2 are SGHTA and FQGNSA. The CDR3 length is 14 residues. The CDR3 DNA is TGTGCCAGCAGCCAGGTATCGCGAGGCACTGAAGCTTTCTTT. Translated, it gives CASSQVSRGTEAFF.

The chain uses TRBV7-2 and TRBJ2-3; the D gene is possibly TRBD2 (6 bases). The germline V gene has CDR1 SGHTA and CDR2 FQGNSA. Trimming cost V 1 base and J 2 bases, with 10 bases left between them. The CDR3 loop spans 15 amino acids. CDR3 protein: CASSLVSGPTDTQYF. CDR3 DNA: TGTGCCAGCAGCTTAGTTAGCGGCCCCACAGATACGCAGTATTTT. Full variable domain (remainder filled in from reference TRBV7-2 and TRBJ2-3): GAGVSQSPSNKVTEKGKDVELRCDPISGHTALYWYRQSLGQGLEFLIYFQGNSAPDKSGLPSDRFSAERTGGSVSTLTIQRTQQEDSAVYLCASSLVSGPTDTQYFGPGTRLTVL.

In this sample, this clone turned up a few times. The chain couples TRBV19 to TRBJ2-7; 9 positions agree with TRBD2. The CDR3 covers 11 residues. With 10 bases clipped from V and 5 bases from J, the junction kept 3 bases outside the gene matches. The germline V gene encodes CDR1 LNHDA and CDR2 SQIVND (reference sequence). CDR3 in DNA: TGTGCCAACCAGCGGGAGGACGAGCAGTACTTC. This codes for CANQREDEQYF.

CDR3 loop: CASTLKGLADTQYF. The CDR3 DNA follows: TGTGCCAGCACCCTAAAGGGGCTTGCGGATACGCAGTATTTT. The chain couples TRBV7-2 to TRBJ2-3; tentative D call: TRBD1 (5 bases). The CDR3 is 14 amino acids. Per germline, CDR1 SGHTA and CDR2 FQGNSA. V was trimmed by 7 bases and J by 6 bases, leaving 17 bases between them.

This clone has just a few counts. This chain uses TRBV11-2 with TRBJ2-1; 16 nucleotides agree with TRBD2. After removal of 5 bases from V and 8 bases from J, the junction contained 6 bases not matched to a gene. CDR1 and CDR2 from the germline V gene are SGHAT and FQNNGV. This CDR3 is built from 16 residues. CDR3 in amino acids: CASSLGTSGRAHEQFF. The CDR3 bases are TGTGCCAGCAGCCTAGGGACTAGCGGGAGGGCCCATGAGCAGTTCTTC. Drawing the rest from reference TRBV11-2 and TRBJ2-1, the complete variable domain is EAGVAQSPRYKIIEKRQSVAFWCNPISGHATLYWYQQILGQGPKLLIQFQNNGVVDDSQLPKDRFSAERLKGVDSTLKIQPAKLEDSAVYLCASSLGTSGRAHEQFFGPGTRLTVL.

This chain uses TRBV27 with TRBJ2-4; 11 nucleotides agree with TRBD2. CDR1 is MNHEY, CDR2 SMNVEV, per germline (reference sequence). V gave up 2 bases and J gave up 6 bases; unmatched junction bases: 6. CDR3 size: 16 residues. CDR3 in amino acids: CASSLLAGGSGNIQYF. CDR3 bases: TGTGCCAGCAGTTTACTAGCGGGGGGCTCGGGAAACATTCAGTACTTC.

About this clone itself: Other DNA sequences in this specimen translate into the identical CDR3. The chain carries TRBV29-1 and TRBJ2-6; a possible D gene is TRBD1 (5 bases). Looked up from germline, CDR1 is SQVTM and CDR2 is ANQGSEA. V was cut by 7 bases and J by 3 bases, with 7 bases left in between. CDR3 length equals 12 residues. This chain's CDR3 is CSADSGANVLTF. The CDR3 region has the DNA TGCAGCGCTGACAGTGGGGCCAACGTCCTGACTTTC. Looking up the rest from reference TRBV29-1 and TRBJ2-6 gives the full variable domain: SAVISQKPSRDICQRGTSLTIQCQVDSQVTMMFWYRQQPGQSLTLIATANQGSEATYESGFVIDKFPISRPNLTFSTLTVSNMSPEDSSIYLCSADSGANVLTFGAGSRLTVL.

This chain uses TRBV19 with TRBJ2-7; tentative D call: TRBD2 (6 bases). CDR3 length: 14 amino acids. V lost 7 bases and J 7 bases, leaving 20 bases between the germline ends. CDR1 and CDR2 (germline): LNHDA, SQIVND (reference sequence). The CDR3 DNA reads TGTGCCAGTAAGGCGGGACCGAACCTATTGGAGCAGTACTTC. This sequence encodes CASKAGPNLLEQYF.

The CDR3 loop reads CASSAQGIRETQYF. CDR3 nucleotide sequence: TGTGCCAGCAGCGCCCAGGGAATACGCGAGACCCAGTACTTC. V usage is TRBV9 and J usage is TRBJ2-5, with D possibly being TRBD1 (5 bases). The germline CDR1 and CDR2 sequences are SGDLS and YYNGEE. CDR3 size: 14 residues. Trimming took 3 bases from V and 5 from J, leaving 14 bases between them.

The chain uses TRBV29-1 and TRBJ2-5; D ambiguous. This CDR3 comprises 11 residues. The ends were cut back, 2 bases at V and 5 bases at J, with 6 bases in the middle. CDR1 SQVTM and CDR2 ANQGSEA come from the germline V gene. The CDR3 DNA follows: TGCAGCGTTGAAAGGGCGGAGACCCAGTACTTC. Translating gives CSVERAETQYF. Variable domain in full (rest from reference TRBV29-1 and TRBJ2-5): SAVISQKPSRDICQRGTSLTIQCQVDSQVTMMFWYRQQPGQSLTLIATANQGSEATYESGFVIDKFPISRPNLTFSTLTVSNMSPEDSSIYLCSVERAETQYFGPGTRLLVL.

The rearrangement links TRBV25-1 to TRBJ2-3; D remains unclear. The germline V gene has CDR1 MGHDK and CDR2 SYGVNS. V lost 5 bases and J 2 bases, leaving 5 bases between the germline ends. The length of the CDR3 is 12 residues. CDR3 bases: TGTGCCAGCAGTACCAACACAGATACGCAGTATTTT. Residues: CASSTNTDTQYF.

This clone has only a few counts. The V and J genes are TRBV7-9 and TRBJ2-5; D not resolved. This CDR3 has 17 amino acids. Germline assignment: CDR1 SEHNR and CDR2 FQNEAQ (reference sequence). Trimming took off 4 bases at V and 0 bases at J, with 18 bases between the two ends. The CDR3 DNA reads TGTGCCAGCAGCTCACCCGCCGCAGGACCCTACCAAGAGACCCAGTACTTC. Translation gives CASSSPAAGPYQETQYF.

The chain is built from TRBV30 and TRBJ2-3; perhaps TRBD1 as D (5 bases). CDR3 length equals 14 residues. Germline lookup yields CDR1 GTSNPN and CDR2 SVGIG (reference sequence). V was cut by 5 bases and J by 0 bases, with 12 bases left in between. Written as DNA, the CDR3 is TGTGCCTGGTTAAGACAGCCTAGCACAGATACGCAGTATTTT. This translates into CAWLRQPSTDTQYF.

Concerning this clone itself: The junction differs from germline at one of its ends, possibly a read error. V and J are TRBV11-2 and TRBJ2-3; TRBD2 agrees at 11 bases. The CDR3 length is 15 residues. CDR1 and CDR2 (germline): SGHAT, FQNNGV. This CDR3 is CANSRSGRATDTQYF. Written as DNA, the CDR3 is TGTGCCAACAGCCGTAGCGGGAGGGCGACAGATACGCAGTATTTT.

This chain joins TRBV29-1 and TRBJ1-2; D is undetermined. V lost 3 bases and J lost 5, with 7 bases in between. Germline V gives CDR1 SQVTM, CDR2 ANQGSEA. The CDR3 has 11 amino acids. The CDR3 DNA reads TGCAGCGTTGAGTTCGATTATGGCTACACCTTC. This encodes CSVEFDYGYTF.

The chain joins TRBV29-1 to TRBJ2-5; D is unclear. CDR3 length: 13 residues. CDR1 is SQVTM and CDR2 is ANQGSEA in the germline V gene. The ends were cut back, 4 bases at V and 3 bases at J, with 12 bases in the middle. In nucleotides, the CDR3 is TGCAGCGTTGTGCTAGACACCGAAGAGACCCAGTACTTC. Its protein product is CSVVLDTEETQYF.

The chain links TRBV5-1 to TRBJ1-1; TRBD1 is a possible D gene (5 bases). Germline CDR1 SGHRS, CDR2 YFSETQ. With 4 bases removed from V and 4 bases from J, the gap between germline ends came to 14 bases. The CDR3 covers 14 residues. The CDR3 reads CASSEQGAFTEAFF. The CDR3 DNA sequence: TGCGCCAGCAGCGAGCAAGGGGCTTTCACTGAAGCTTTCTTT.

J is TRBJ2-7 and V is TRBV6-5; 8 nucleotides align to TRBD1. Trimming cost V 3 bases and J 3 bases; bases outside gene matches: 4. The CDR3 extends over 14 amino acids. Germline CDR1 reads MNHEY; CDR2 reads SVGAGI. The CDR3 nucleotides are TGTGCCAGCAGTTATCGGGGACAGGTCTACGAGCAGTACTTC. Amino acid sequence: CASSYRGQVYEQYF.

V and J are TRBV30 and TRBJ1-1, with D possibly TRBD1 on 6 matching bases. The V gene's germline CDR1 is GTSNPN and CDR2 SVGIG (reference sequence). This CDR3 has 14 residues. V lost 0 bases and J lost 4, with 12 bases in between. CDR3: CAWSVMGGRTEAFF. CDR3 DNA sequence: TGTGCCTGGAGTGTAATGGGGGGCCGCACTGAAGCTTTCTTT. Supplemented by reference TRBV30 and TRBJ1-1, the full variable domain reads SQTIHQWPATLVQPVGSPLSLECTVEGTSNPNLYWYRQAAGRGLQLLFYSVGIGQISSEVPQNLSASRPQDRQFILSSKKLLLSDSGFYLCAWSVMGGRTEAFFGQGTRLTVV.

This chain uses TRBV10-3 with TRBJ2-2; TRBD2 matches 16 bases. There are 15 residues in the CDR3. Germline V gives CDR1 ENHRY, CDR2 SYGVKD. Trimming took 9 bases from V and 4 from J; bases not matched to a gene: 2. In DNA, the CDR3 is TGTGCCATTGGGACTAGCGGGAGGGGCACCGGGGAGCTGTTTTTT. Translating gives CAIGTSGRGTGELFF.

The chain joins TRBV30 to TRBJ2-1; 9 bases are shared with TRBD1. The length of the CDR3 is 15 residues. Per the germline V gene, CDR1 is GTSNPN and CDR2 is SVGIG (reference sequence). J was trimmed by 2 bases and V by 4 bases; bases with no gene match: 6. The CDR3, as DNA: TGTGCCTGGAAGTACAGGGGGCTTGCCTACAATGAGCAGTTCTTC. This gives the protein CAWKYRGLAYNEQFF.

The chain has TRBV27 and TRBJ1-1; no clear D gene. Germline CDR1 is MNHEY and CDR2 is SMNVEV (reference sequence). This CDR3 is 14 amino acids long. With 2 bases removed from V and 7 bases from J, the gap between germline ends came to 14 bases. CDR3 nucleotides: TGTGCCAGCAGTTTACAACCACTAGGTAGTGAAGCTTTCTTT. Translated: CASSLQPLGSEAFF.

The chain couples TRBV29-1 to TRBJ2-6; TRBD1 might be the D (5 bases). CDR1 and CDR2 from the germline V gene are SQVTM and ANQGSEA. There are 15 residues in the CDR3. V dropped 6 bases and J dropped 3 bases, with 15 bases sitting between them. CDR3 region: CSVKPQGSGANVLTF. CDR3 bases: TGCAGCGTAAAACCCCAGGGTAGTGGGGCCAACGTCCTGACTTTC.

Note on this clone: Germline is not matched at one junction end, which may reflect a read error. This chain joins TRBV4-1 and TRBJ2-1; TRBD2 aligns across 9 bases. This CDR3 comprises 13 residues. CDR1 MGHRA and CDR2 YSYEKL come from the germline V gene. CDR3 sequence reads: CASTQAGGNEQFF. The CDR3 nucleotides are TGCGCCAGCACCCAAGCGGGAGGTAATGAGCAGTTCTTC.